This TCR beta chain was retrieved from a study of human CD4 T cells and Enterobacteriaceae (TCRdb year 2020). Study-level background: The bacteria used for stimulation were E. coli, K. pneumoniae, E. aerogenes, S. flexneri, S. sonnei, S. typhimurium and S. aureus, and the bacteria were heat-inactivated after culture. Points the paper makes about the study in general: Enterobacteriaceae-reactive repertoires were polyclonal but contained fewer clonotypes than S. aureus- or M. tuberculosis-reactive repertoires, and they co-clustered together. Clonotypes shared among Enterobacteriaceae cultures accounted for roughly 26-49% of unique rearrangements but roughly 66-93% of templates, while sharing with control bacteria was rare.

In its sample, this clone was seen a few times. No base quality values were provided; no much bigger clone lies one nucleotide off. From its cysteine to its phenylalanine, the CDR3 spans 14 amino acids. Here the CDR3 DNA is all that survives: 42 bases in frame from base 1. Between the V and J ends, shortened by 5 bases and 6 bases respectively, the junction contains 16 bases. The germline V gene (reference sequence) specifies MNHEY as CDR1 and SMNVEV as CDR2. Proliferating activated T cells were FACS-sorted as CFSE-low CD25+ ICOS+ cells after roughly 6-7 days. Sorted memory CD4+ T cells were CFSE-labeled and cultured at a 2:1 ratio with irradiated autologous monocytes pulsed with antigen. Memory CD4+ T cells, defined as all CD4+ cells other than CD45RA+CCR7+CD95- naive cells, were FACS-sorted on a FACSAria III to a purity of over 98%. Blood from healthy donors was obtained from blood donation centers in Switzerland. Total CD4+ T cells and monocytes were enriched by positive selection with CD4 and CD14 magnetic microbeads. CD8+, CD14+, CD16+, CD56+, CD19+ and CD25-bright cells were excluded before sorting. Bacteria were heat-inactivated at 60°C for 2 hours and added at less than 2.5 particles per monocyte; M. tuberculosis lysate was used at 2.5 to 3 ug/ml. TCR Vbeta genes were sequenced from CFSE-low memory CD4+ T cells that proliferated after primary stimulation with Enterobacteriaceae or control bacteria. Across two independent experiments, two to four different donors were used to analyze each bacteria-reactive repertoire. Ficoll-Paque Plus was used to isolate peripheral blood mononuclear cells from donor blood.

CFSE-low antigen-reactive cultures were sequenced at survey level, with detection sensitivity of one cell in 40,000. The QIAamp DNA Micro Kit was used to extract genomic DNA from cell pellets, and spectrophotometry was used to check the quantity and purity of the genomic DNA. The immunoSEQ multiplex PCR assay was used to amplify the TCR Vbeta CDR3 regions. The amplicons were sequenced on the Illumina HiSeq platform. Retrieved sequences were 87 nucleotides long and contained the CDR3 region. As for how the authors treated the data: A unique productive TCR Vbeta nucleotide sequence was defined as a clonotype and was quantified by productive template frequency from ImmunoSEQ Analyzer V3.0. Expanded clonotypes were defined by a threshold at the top 5th percentile of each frequency-ranked repertoire. Repertoire overlap was calculated as Chao-Jaccard using the R package fossil and displayed by nonmetric multidimensional scaling using the R package MASS. Drawn from immuneACCESS, this table holds only the in-frame rearrangements with V and J called that TCRdb kept. Clones are partly lost; checked studies trace under half to an unresolved V gene and leave the rest unexplained. V, J and clone size derive from that table, while D and trimming were established from the DNA sequence. The sample records under 700 clones, over 35% of which are singletons. In total, the top ten clones hold about a third of the sample.

The V gene is TRBV27 and the J gene is TRBJ1-1; the D gene is perhaps TRBD1, on 5 matching bases. Sequenced material: bacteria-reactive CD4+ T cells grown in culture. The cell subset or site label of this sample denotes: CFSE-low proliferating memory CD4 T cells sorted after in vitro stimulation with a heat-inactivated bacterium or M. tuberculosis lysate. The sequence derives from a human donor in good health. The base sequence is TGTGCCAGCAGTCCAGGGTCGGGGAATTCTGAAGCTTTCTTT. This yields the protein CASSPGSGNSEAFF.